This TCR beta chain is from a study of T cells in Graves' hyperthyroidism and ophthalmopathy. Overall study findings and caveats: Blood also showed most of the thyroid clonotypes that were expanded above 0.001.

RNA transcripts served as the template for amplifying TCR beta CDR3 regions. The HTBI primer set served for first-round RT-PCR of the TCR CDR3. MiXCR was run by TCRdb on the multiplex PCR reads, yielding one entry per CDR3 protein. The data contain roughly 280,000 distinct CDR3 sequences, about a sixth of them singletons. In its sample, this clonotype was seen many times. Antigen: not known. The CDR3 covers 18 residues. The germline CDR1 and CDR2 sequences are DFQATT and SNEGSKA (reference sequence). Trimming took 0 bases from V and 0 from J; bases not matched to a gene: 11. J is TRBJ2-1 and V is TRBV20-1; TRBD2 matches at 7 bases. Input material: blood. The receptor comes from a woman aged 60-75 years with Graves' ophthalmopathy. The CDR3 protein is CSARDGATGTISYNEQFF. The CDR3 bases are TGCAGTGCTAGAGATGGGGCTACCGGGACTATCTCCTACAATGAGCAGTTCTTC.